This T cell receptor beta chain was recovered during a study of T cell changes during pregnancy in multiple sclerosis. The length of the CDR3 is 17 residues. From germline, CDR1 is LGHNA and CDR2 YSLEER. Trimming cost V 1 base and J 3 bases; bases outside gene matches: 4. TCRdb keeps only in-frame clones here, not all; method: immunoSEQ multiplex PCR. The sample holds roughly 99,000 clones, about 90% seen once. The chain links TRBV4-3 to TRBJ2-6, with 9 bases matching TRBD1. The sample in question was peripheral blood, obtained in the third trimester of pregnancy. The TCR comes from a female donor in good health, enrolled as a control in a pregnancy study. This chain's CDR3 is CASSQGQGVYGANVLTF. CDR3 DNA sequence: TGCGCCAGCAGCCAAGGACAGGGGGTATATGGGGCCAACGTCCTGACTTTC.